This T cell receptor beta chain originates from a study of STAT3 mutations in large granular lymphocyte leukemia. Points from the study as a whole: At least one immunodominant TCR beta clonotype appeared in every T-cell large granular lymphocyte leukemia patient. In some patients, a small highly pathogenic clone possibly went undetected.

This CDR3 is built from 15 residues. The germline CDR1 and CDR2 sequences are GTSNPN and SVGIG (reference sequence). V was pared by 2 bases and J by 2 bases, with 16 bases between. The data were produced by immunoSEQ multiplex PCR, yet TCRdb's version contains in-frame clones alone and is incomplete. The top ten clones hold about 30% of a sample with 3,000 to 3,500 clones, about 73% of them seen once. This clone was seen just once. As yet, its antigen is unknown. The rearrangement joins TRBV30 to TRBJ2-7; the D gene could be TRBD1 or TRBD2 (5 bases each). The clonotype comes from a man aged 55 to 70 with T-cell large granular lymphocyte leukemia. Some clones in this sample may be carry-over from other donors' samples. Material: peripheral blood mononuclear cells. CDR3 nucleotide sequence: TGTGCCTGGAGTAGAACCGGGACGAGTGCCTACGAGCAGTACTTC. Translation gives CAWSRTGTSAYEQYF.